This T cell receptor beta chain was identified in a study of early T cells in non-severe SARS-CoV-2 infection. Germline V gene sequence: CDR1 SGHAT, CDR2 FQNNGV. The CDR3 totals 16 residues. The V end lost 0 bases, the J end lost 10 bases, and 16 bases lay between the germline ends. TCRdb re-derived calls from the 5' RACE reads in MiXCR, one entry per CDR3 protein. The sample lists some 100,000 distinct CDR3 sequences, over 12% occurring once. The sample comprised whole blood. This chain connects TRBV11-2 to TRBJ1-6; D perhaps matches TRBD1 (5 bases). The receptor was isolated from an adult who was a healthcare worker with PCR-confirmed SARS-CoV-2 infection or an uninfected control (not recorded which). Here the CDR3 DNA reads TGTGCCAGCAGCTTAGAGGGGCCCATTCAGGGCTCACCCCTCCACTTT. Amino acid sequence: CASSLEGPIQGSPLHF.